The rows below give T cell receptor beta chains drawn from one sample of a study of yellow fever vaccine responses in identical twins. TCRdb independently ran MiXCR on the RT-PCR reads; one entry per CDR3 protein. Counted here are 9,800 or so distinct CDR3 sequences, around four fifths occurring once; the ten biggest clones make up roughly 2%. Sequenced material: T cells from blood (PBMCs), unsorted or a sorted subset (not recorded which), taken before or after yellow fever vaccination (not recorded which). The receptors here all came from a woman between 18 and 29 years old who received the yellow fever vaccine. CDR3s include the opening cysteine and the closing phenylalanine or tryptophan. A D gene is named only where the DNA matches it firmly. Size tells how often a clone was seen (once, few, many) or the class of an expanded clone, and some rows leave it out.

j_gene: TRBJ2-7
v_gene: TRBV11-1
d_gene: TRBD2
abundance: -
CDR3nt: TGTGCCAGCAGACTTAGCGGGAGTTCGGCCTACGAGCAGTACTTC
CDR3aa: CASRLSGSSAYEQYF

j_gene: TRBJ1-1
v_gene: TRBV11-1
d_gene: TRBD1
abundance: -
CDR3nt: TGTGCCAGCAGTTCAGGGGGCTGGGGCACTGAAGCTTTCTTT
CDR3aa: CASSSGGWGTEAFF

j_gene: TRBJ1-1
v_gene: TRBV7-6
d_gene: -
abundance: -
CDR3nt: TGTGCCAGCAGCTTAGACGTCAGTACCCCTGAAGCTTTCTTT
CDR3aa: CASSLDVSTPEAFF

j_gene: TRBJ2-7
v_gene: TRBV19
d_gene: -
abundance: -
CDR3nt: TGTGCCAGTATGGGCGGACCCTACGAGCAGTACTTC
CDR3aa: CASMGGPYEQYF

j_gene: TRBJ1-1
v_gene: TRBV2
d_gene: -
abundance: few
CDR3nt: TGTGCCAGCAGTGAATTTCAGGGAGACACTGAAGCTTTCTTT
CDR3aa: CASSEFQGDTEAFF

j_gene: TRBJ2-6
v_gene: TRBV13
d_gene: TRBD1
abundance: -
CDR3nt: TGTGCCAGCAGCTTAGGCCGACAGGGGATGAGCAACGTCCTGACTTTC
CDR3aa: CASSLGRQGMSNVLTF

j_gene: TRBJ1-1
v_gene: TRBV6-2/TRBV6-3
d_gene: -
abundance: few
CDR3nt: TGTGCCAGCAGTTACTCTCATAAGAACGTGAACACTGAAGCTTTCTTT
CDR3aa: CASSYSHKNVNTEAFF

j_gene: TRBJ1-4
v_gene: TRBV13
d_gene: TRBD1
abundance: few
CDR3nt: TGTGCCAGCAGGGGGACAGGCCGGAATGAAAAACTGTTTTTT
CDR3aa: CASRGTGRNEKLFF

j_gene: TRBJ1-3
v_gene: TRBV29-1
d_gene: -
abundance: once
CDR3nt: TGCAGCGTTGGGGGACCCTACGGAAACACCATATATTTT
CDR3aa: CSVGGPYGNTIYF

j_gene: TRBJ2-7
v_gene: TRBV5-1
d_gene: -
abundance: -
CDR3nt: TGCGCCAGCTCGCCGGATTCCTACGAGCAGTACTTC
CDR3aa: CASSPDSYEQYF

j_gene: TRBJ2-1
v_gene: TRBV23-1
d_gene: -
abundance: -
CDR3nt: TGCGCCAGCAGTCAATCGGCCCCTCATGGTAGCATTGGTGAGCAGTTCTTC
CDR3aa: CASSQSAPHGSIGEQFF

j_gene: TRBJ1-6
v_gene: TRBV11-1
d_gene: -
abundance: -
CDR3nt: TGTGCCAGCAGCTTAGGGGCGTATAATTCACCCCTCCACTTT
CDR3aa: CASSLGAYNSPLHF

j_gene: TRBJ2-3
v_gene: TRBV7-7
d_gene: TRBD2
abundance: -
CDR3nt: TGTGCCAGCAGCCCCGAACTAGCGTCAGATACGCAGTATTTT
CDR3aa: CASSPELASDTQYF

j_gene: TRBJ1-5
v_gene: TRBV5-6
d_gene: TRBD1
abundance: -
CDR3nt: TGTGCCAGCAGTCGACAGGGTGCCCAGCCCCAGCATTTT
CDR3aa: CASSRQGAQPQHF

j_gene: TRBJ2-7
v_gene: TRBV13
d_gene: -
abundance: -
CDR3nt: TGTGCCAGCAGTTTAGGCCAGGAGTATACACAGACGAACTACGAGCAGTACTTC
CDR3aa: CASSLGQEYTQTNYEQYF

j_gene: TRBJ1-1
v_gene: TRBV29-1
d_gene: -
abundance: -
CDR3nt: TGCAGCGCCGGACTGATGAACACTGAAGCTTTCTTT
CDR3aa: CSAGLMNTEAFF

j_gene: TRBJ2-3
v_gene: TRBV11-2
d_gene: TRBD2
abundance: -
CDR3nt: TGTGCCAGCAGCTTATCTCCGGGACTAGCGGTAGTCGGGGCAATCACAGATACGCAGTATTTT
CDR3aa: CASSLSPGLAVVGAITDTQYF

j_gene: TRBJ1-1
v_gene: TRBV11-1
d_gene: -
abundance: -
CDR3nt: TGTGCCAGCACCCGGACGTCACCCAACACTGAAGCTTTCTTT
CDR3aa: CASTRTSPNTEAFF

j_gene: TRBJ2-5
v_gene: TRBV5-1
d_gene: -
abundance: -
CDR3nt: TGCGCCAGCAGCTCGGCGGGCAGGGAAGAGACCCAGTACTTC
CDR3aa: CASSSAGREETQYF

j_gene: TRBJ1-5
v_gene: TRBV15
d_gene: -
abundance: -
CDR3nt: TGTGCCACCAGGGAGGATTATAGCAATCAGCCCCAGCATTTT
CDR3aa: CATREDYSNQPQHF

j_gene: TRBJ1-5
v_gene: TRBV15
d_gene: -
abundance: -
CDR3nt: TGTGCCACCAGCAGAGAGACCTATAATCAGCCCCAGCATTTT
CDR3aa: CATSRETYNQPQHF

j_gene: TRBJ1-2
v_gene: TRBV24-1
d_gene: TRBD1
abundance: -
CDR3nt: TGTGCCACCAGTGAGGCAGGGGGCTATGGCTACACCTTC
CDR3aa: CATSEAGGYGYTF

j_gene: TRBJ2-1
v_gene: TRBV13
d_gene: -
abundance: -
CDR3nt: TGTGCCAGCACCTTTCAGGGACTCAATGAGCAGTTCTTC
CDR3aa: CASTFQGLNEQFF

j_gene: TRBJ2-1
v_gene: TRBV11-3
d_gene: TRBD2
abundance: -
CDR3nt: TGTGCCAGCAGCTTAGCTAGTGGGACTAGTTACAATGAGCAGTTCTTC
CDR3aa: CASSLASGTSYNEQFF

j_gene: TRBJ1-5
v_gene: TRBV19
d_gene: -
abundance: -
CDR3nt: TGTGCCAGTAGTGATCTCCCTCAGCCCCAGCATTTT
CDR3aa: CASSDLPQPQHF

j_gene: TRBJ2-7
v_gene: TRBV4-1
d_gene: TRBD1
abundance: -
CDR3nt: TGCGCCAGCAGCCAAGAGGAGACAGGGGGCCTCTACGAGCAGTACTTC
CDR3aa: CASSQEETGGLYEQYF

j_gene: TRBJ2-2
v_gene: TRBV4-2
d_gene: -
abundance: -
CDR3nt: TGTGCCAGCAGCCAGATGGTCACCGGGGAGCTGTTTTTT
CDR3aa: CASSQMVTGELFF

j_gene: TRBJ2-2
v_gene: TRBV24-1
d_gene: -
abundance: -
CDR3nt: TGTGCCACCAGTGAACCGAACACCGGGGAGCTGTTTTTT
CDR3aa: CATSEPNTGELFF

j_gene: TRBJ1-1
v_gene: TRBV20-1
d_gene: -
abundance: -
CDR3nt: TGCAGTGCTAGTACAGGGTACACTGAAGCTTTCTTT
CDR3aa: CSASTGYTEAFF

j_gene: TRBJ2-5
v_gene: TRBV2
d_gene: -
abundance: -
CDR3nt: TGTGCCAGCAGTGAAGGACAGCCCCAAGTGACCCAGTACTTC
CDR3aa: CASSEGQPQVTQYF

j_gene: TRBJ2-2
v_gene: TRBV3-1
d_gene: TRBD2
abundance: -
CDR3nt: TGTGCCAGCAGCCAAGATCCTTCGGGACTAGTGACCGGGGAGCTGTTTTTT
CDR3aa: CASSQDPSGLVTGELFF

j_gene: TRBJ2-1
v_gene: TRBV5-4
d_gene: -
abundance: -
CDR3nt: TGTGCCAGCAGCTTGGGTAATGAGCAGTTCTTC
CDR3aa: CASSLGNEQFF

j_gene: TRBJ2-7
v_gene: TRBV14
d_gene: TRBD2
abundance: -
CDR3nt: TGTGCCAGCAGCCAAACAGCGGGAGGTAACTACGAGCAGTACTTC
CDR3aa: CASSQTAGGNYEQYF

j_gene: TRBJ1-2
v_gene: TRBV7-9
d_gene: TRBD1
abundance: -
CDR3nt: TGTGCCAGCAGCCGCGACCTTTGGACAGGGACAAGCTACACCTTC
CDR3aa: CASSRDLWTGTSYTF

j_gene: TRBJ2-7
v_gene: TRBV3-1
d_gene: TRBD2
abundance: -
CDR3nt: TGTGCCAGCAGCCAACTAGCGGGAGCTACCTACGAGCAGTACTTC
CDR3aa: CASSQLAGATYEQYF

j_gene: TRBJ2-1
v_gene: TRBV18
d_gene: -
abundance: -
CDR3nt: TGTGCCAGCTCACCAGGGACACGGAATGAGCAGTTCTTC
CDR3aa: CASSPGTRNEQFF

j_gene: TRBJ2-5
v_gene: TRBV5-1
d_gene: -
abundance: -
CDR3nt: TGCGCCAGCAGCACGGGGGACACCAGACAAGAGACCCAGTACTTC
CDR3aa: CASSTGDTRQETQYF

j_gene: TRBJ2-7
v_gene: TRBV7-1
d_gene: -
abundance: -
CDR3nt: TGTGCCAGCAGCACAGCGGAGTCCTACGAGCAGTACTTC
CDR3aa: CASSTAESYEQYF

j_gene: TRBJ2-1
v_gene: TRBV2
d_gene: -
abundance: -
CDR3nt: TGTGCCAGCACTGGGACTTCCTCCTACAATGAGCAGTTCTTC
CDR3aa: CASTGTSSYNEQFF

j_gene: TRBJ2-3
v_gene: TRBV29-1
d_gene: -
abundance: -
CDR3nt: TGCAGCGTTGAGTCGACAAGGCAACTCCACACAGATACGCAGTATTTT
CDR3aa: CSVESTRQLHTDTQYF

j_gene: TRBJ1-2
v_gene: TRBV24-1
d_gene: -
abundance: -
CDR3nt: TGTGCCACCCGCGGAGGGGGGTCGGATGGCTACACCTTC
CDR3aa: CATRGGGSDGYTF

j_gene: TRBJ2-3
v_gene: TRBV18
d_gene: TRBD2
abundance: -
CDR3nt: TGTGCCAGCTCACAACAGCGGGGGGGCACAGATACGCAGTATTTT
CDR3aa: CASSQQRGGTDTQYF

j_gene: TRBJ1-3
v_gene: TRBV12-3/TRBV12-4
d_gene: -
abundance: -
CDR3nt: TGTGCCAGCAGTTCAACTACCACTGGAAACACCATATATTTT
CDR3aa: CASSSTTTGNTIYF

j_gene: TRBJ2-3
v_gene: TRBV10-3
d_gene: -
abundance: -
CDR3nt: TGTGCCATCAGTGCGTCAGTGGGGGATACGCAGTATTTT
CDR3aa: CAISASVGDTQYF

j_gene: TRBJ1-4
v_gene: TRBV10-2
d_gene: -
abundance: -
CDR3nt: TGCGCCAGCAGTCCCGCGTCGGGTTACGAAAAACTGTTTTTT
CDR3aa: CASSPASGYEKLFF

j_gene: TRBJ2-2
v_gene: TRBV24-1
d_gene: -
abundance: once
CDR3nt: TGTGCCACCAGTGATTTGGGGGTCACCGGGGAGCTGTTTTTT
CDR3aa: CATSDLGVTGELFF

j_gene: TRBJ1-6
v_gene: TRBV4-1
d_gene: -
abundance: -
CDR3nt: TGCGCCAGCAGCCAAAGTGTGGGGGTCGGTAGTTCACCCCTCCACTTT
CDR3aa: CASSQSVGVGSSPLHF

j_gene: TRBJ2-1
v_gene: TRBV28
d_gene: TRBD1
abundance: -
CDR3nt: TGTGCCAGCAGTTCCATATTGGACAGGGCCGGCAATGAGCAGTTCTTC
CDR3aa: CASSSILDRAGNEQFF

j_gene: TRBJ2-7
v_gene: TRBV4-1
d_gene: TRBD2
abundance: -
CDR3nt: TGCGCCAGCAGCCCCGGAGATGGACTAGCGGGCTCCTACGAGCAGTACTTC
CDR3aa: CASSPGDGLAGSYEQYF

j_gene: TRBJ2-5
v_gene: TRBV4-2
d_gene: -
abundance: -
CDR3nt: TGTGCCAGCAGCCAAGACAGAGAGACCCAGTACTTC
CDR3aa: CASSQDRETQYF

j_gene: TRBJ2-7
v_gene: TRBV7-9
d_gene: -
abundance: -
CDR3nt: TGTGCCAGCAGCTCGAACTACGAGCAGTACTTC
CDR3aa: CASSSNYEQYF

j_gene: TRBJ2-3
v_gene: TRBV3-1
d_gene: -
abundance: once
CDR3nt: TGTGCCAGCAGCCAAGATATTGGGTACGATACGCAGTATTTT
CDR3aa: CASSQDIGYDTQYF

j_gene: TRBJ1-5
v_gene: TRBV6-2/TRBV6-3
d_gene: -
abundance: -
CDR3nt: TGTGCCAGCAGTTACAGGGGCAATCAGCCCCAGCATTTT
CDR3aa: CASSYRGNQPQHF

j_gene: TRBJ1-5
v_gene: TRBV10-3
d_gene: TRBD1
abundance: -
CDR3nt: TGTGCCATCAGTGGAGAACAGGGGGATCAGCCCCAGCATTTT
CDR3aa: CAISGEQGDQPQHF

j_gene: TRBJ2-7
v_gene: TRBV4-1
d_gene: -
abundance: -
CDR3nt: TGCGCCAGCAGCCCCGGGGAGGGGGAATACGAGCAGTACTTC
CDR3aa: CASSPGEGEYEQYF

j_gene: TRBJ2-3
v_gene: TRBV11-3
d_gene: TRBD2
abundance: -
CDR3nt: TGTGCCAGCAGCTTAGACAGGGGACTAGCGGTGGATACGCAGTATTTT
CDR3aa: CASSLDRGLAVDTQYF

j_gene: TRBJ1-1
v_gene: TRBV7-9
d_gene: -
abundance: -
CDR3nt: TGTGCCAGCAGCCAACCCGGGACGGCGAACACTGAAGCTTTCTTT
CDR3aa: CASSQPGTANTEAFF

j_gene: TRBJ1-1
v_gene: TRBV5-6
d_gene: -
abundance: -
CDR3nt: TGTGCCAGCAGCTACGAAGGCACTGAAGCTTTCTTT
CDR3aa: CASSYEGTEAFF

j_gene: TRBJ2-7
v_gene: TRBV13
d_gene: -
abundance: -
CDR3nt: TGTGCCAGCAGCTCCGACAGGACTTTAGCCTACGAGCAGTACTTC
CDR3aa: CASSSDRTLAYEQYF

j_gene: TRBJ1-6
v_gene: TRBV2
d_gene: -
abundance: -
CDR3nt: TGTGCCAGCAGTGCCTTGTCACCCCTCCACTTT
CDR3aa: CASSALSPLHF